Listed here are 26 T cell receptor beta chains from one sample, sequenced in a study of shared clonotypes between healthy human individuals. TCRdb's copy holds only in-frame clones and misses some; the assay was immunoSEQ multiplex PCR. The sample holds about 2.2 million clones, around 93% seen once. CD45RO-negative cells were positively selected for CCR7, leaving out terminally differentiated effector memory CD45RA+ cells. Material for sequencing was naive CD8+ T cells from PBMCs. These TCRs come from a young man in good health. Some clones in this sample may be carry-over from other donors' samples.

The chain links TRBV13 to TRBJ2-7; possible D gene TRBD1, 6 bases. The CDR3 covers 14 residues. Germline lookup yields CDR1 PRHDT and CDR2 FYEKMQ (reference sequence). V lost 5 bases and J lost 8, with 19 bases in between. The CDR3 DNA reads TGTGCCAGCAGCCCCCGGACAGACGAACCCCAGCAGTACTTC. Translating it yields CASSPRTDEPQQYF.

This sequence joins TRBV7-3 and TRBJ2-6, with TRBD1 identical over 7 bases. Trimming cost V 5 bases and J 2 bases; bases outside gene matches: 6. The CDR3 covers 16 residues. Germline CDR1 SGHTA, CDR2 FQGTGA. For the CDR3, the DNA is TGTGCCAGCAGCACCTCACAGGGGACTGGGGCCAACGTCCTGACTTTC. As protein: CASSTSQGTGANVLTF.

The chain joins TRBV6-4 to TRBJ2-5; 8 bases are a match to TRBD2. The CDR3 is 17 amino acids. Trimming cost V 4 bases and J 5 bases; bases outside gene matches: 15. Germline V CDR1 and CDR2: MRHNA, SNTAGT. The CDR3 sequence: CASSGSGIAGILETQYF. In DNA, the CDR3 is TGTGCCAGCAGTGGCTCTGGGATAGCGGGAATATTGGAGACCCAGTACTTC.

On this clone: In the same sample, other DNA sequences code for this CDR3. The CDR3 is CASSLASSHEQYF. CDR3 nucleotide sequence: TGTGCCAGCAGCTTAGCTAGTTCCCACGAGCAGTACTTC. The chain couples TRBV13 to TRBJ2-7; unclear D gene. Trimming removed 1 base from V and 5 bases from J, with 9 bases in between. The CDR3 runs 13 residues. From germline, CDR1 is PRHDT and CDR2 FYEKMQ (reference sequence).

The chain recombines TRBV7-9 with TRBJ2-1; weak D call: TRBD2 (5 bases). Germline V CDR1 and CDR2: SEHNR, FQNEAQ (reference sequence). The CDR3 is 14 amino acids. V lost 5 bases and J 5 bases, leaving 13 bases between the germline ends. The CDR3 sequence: CASSHWTEDNEQFF. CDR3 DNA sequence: TGTGCCAGCAGCCATTGGACTGAAGACAATGAGCAGTTCTTC.

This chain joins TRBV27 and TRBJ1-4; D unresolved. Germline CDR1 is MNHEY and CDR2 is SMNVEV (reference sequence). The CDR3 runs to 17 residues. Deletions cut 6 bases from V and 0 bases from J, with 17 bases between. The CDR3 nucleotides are TGTGCCAGCAGACTACGTTGGCGTCAGGCAACTAATGAAAAACTGTTTTTT. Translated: CASRLRWRQATNEKLFF.

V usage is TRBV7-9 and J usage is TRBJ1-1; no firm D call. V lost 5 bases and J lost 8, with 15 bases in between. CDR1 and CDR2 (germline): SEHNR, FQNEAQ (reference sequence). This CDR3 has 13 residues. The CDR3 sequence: CASSPRVFQEAFF. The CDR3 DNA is TGTGCCAGCAGCCCTCGGGTCTTCCAAGAAGCTTTCTTT.

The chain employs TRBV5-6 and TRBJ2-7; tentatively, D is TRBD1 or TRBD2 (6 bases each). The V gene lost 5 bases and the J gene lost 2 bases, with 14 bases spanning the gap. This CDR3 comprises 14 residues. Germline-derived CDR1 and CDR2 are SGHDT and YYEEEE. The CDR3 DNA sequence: TGTGCCAGCAGTCCCAGGGGCGGGGCCTACGAGCAGTACTTC. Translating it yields CASSPRGGAYEQYF.

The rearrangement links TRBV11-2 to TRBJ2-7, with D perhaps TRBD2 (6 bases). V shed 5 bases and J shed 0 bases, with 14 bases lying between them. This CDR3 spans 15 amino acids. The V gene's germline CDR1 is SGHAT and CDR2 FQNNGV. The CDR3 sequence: CASSPMRGSSYEQYF. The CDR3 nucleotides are TGTGCCAGCAGCCCCATGCGGGGTAGCTCCTACGAGCAGTACTTC.

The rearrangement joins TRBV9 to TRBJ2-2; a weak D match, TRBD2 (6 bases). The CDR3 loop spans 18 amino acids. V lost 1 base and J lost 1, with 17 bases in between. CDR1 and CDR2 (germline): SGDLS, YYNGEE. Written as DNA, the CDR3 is TGTGCCAGCAGCGTATTTTCGGCTAGCGTAAAGAACACCGGGGAGCTGTTTTTT. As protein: CASSVFSASVKNTGELFF.

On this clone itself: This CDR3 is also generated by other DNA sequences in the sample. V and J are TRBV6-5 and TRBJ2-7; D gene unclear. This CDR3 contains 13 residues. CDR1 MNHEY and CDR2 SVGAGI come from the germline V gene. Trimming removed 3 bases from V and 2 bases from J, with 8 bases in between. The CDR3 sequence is CASSYSNPYEQYF. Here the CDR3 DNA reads TGTGCCAGCAGTTATAGTAACCCCTACGAGCAGTACTTC.

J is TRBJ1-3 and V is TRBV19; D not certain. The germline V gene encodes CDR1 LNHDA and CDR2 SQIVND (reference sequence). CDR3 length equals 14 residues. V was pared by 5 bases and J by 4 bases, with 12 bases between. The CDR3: CASSPGVTGNTIYF. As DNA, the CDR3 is TGTGCCAGTAGTCCGGGAGTGACAGGAAACACCATATATTTT.

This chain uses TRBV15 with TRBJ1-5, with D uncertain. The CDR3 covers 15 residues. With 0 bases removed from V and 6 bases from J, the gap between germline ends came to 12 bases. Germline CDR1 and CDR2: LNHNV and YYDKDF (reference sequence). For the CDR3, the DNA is TGTGCCACCAGCAGAGATCAGGATAACCTTCAGCCCCAGCATTTT. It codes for CATSRDQDNLQPQHF.

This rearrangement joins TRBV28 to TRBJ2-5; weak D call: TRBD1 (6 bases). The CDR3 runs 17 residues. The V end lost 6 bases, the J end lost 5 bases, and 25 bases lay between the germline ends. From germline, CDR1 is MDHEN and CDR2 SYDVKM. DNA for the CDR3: TGTGCCAGCAGGGACCGGGACACCTATCTACGCAGGGAGACCCAGTACTTC. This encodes CASRDRDTYLRRETQYF.

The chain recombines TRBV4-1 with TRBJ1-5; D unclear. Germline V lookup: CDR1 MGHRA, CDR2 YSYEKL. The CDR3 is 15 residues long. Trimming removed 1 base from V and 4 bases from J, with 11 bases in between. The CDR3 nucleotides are TGCGCCAGCAGCCAAGTAGGTGGAGCTAATCAGCCCCAGCATTTT. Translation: CASSQVGGANQPQHF.

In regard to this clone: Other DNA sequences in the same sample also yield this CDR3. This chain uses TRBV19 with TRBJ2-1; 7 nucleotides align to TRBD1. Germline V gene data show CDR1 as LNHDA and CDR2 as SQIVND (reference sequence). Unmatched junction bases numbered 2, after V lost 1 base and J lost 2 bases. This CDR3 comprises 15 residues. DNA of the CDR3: TGTGCCAGTAGTATAGGGACAGGAACCTACAATGAGCAGTTCTTC. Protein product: CASSIGTGTYNEQFF.

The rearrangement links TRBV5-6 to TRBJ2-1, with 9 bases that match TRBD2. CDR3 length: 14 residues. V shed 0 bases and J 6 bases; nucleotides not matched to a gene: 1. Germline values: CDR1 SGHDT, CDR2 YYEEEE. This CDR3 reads CASSLGLAANEQFF. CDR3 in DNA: TGTGCCAGCAGCTTGGGACTAGCGGCCAATGAGCAGTTCTTC.

CDR3 sequence: CASSLAPGLTYEQYF. CDR3 sequence (DNA): TGTGCCAGCAGCTTAGCTCCCGGGTTGACCTACGAGCAGTACTTC. The rearrangement uses TRBV7-6 and TRBJ2-7; no reliable D call. Trimming left V 0 bases short and J 2 bases short, with 11 bases between. The CDR3 contains 15 residues. Germline V gene sequence: CDR1 SGHVS, CDR2 FNYEAQ.

Here the CDR3 DNA reads TGTGCCAGCAGTTTAACCGGACAGGGGGTCGAGCAGTACTTC. It yields the protein CASSLTGQGVEQYF. The chain joins TRBV28 to TRBJ2-7, with 10 bases fitting TRBD1. Per germline, CDR1 MDHEN and CDR2 SYDVKM. V trimming: 2 bases; J trimming: 6 bases; junction bases outside the gene matches: 4. This CDR3 is built from 14 residues.

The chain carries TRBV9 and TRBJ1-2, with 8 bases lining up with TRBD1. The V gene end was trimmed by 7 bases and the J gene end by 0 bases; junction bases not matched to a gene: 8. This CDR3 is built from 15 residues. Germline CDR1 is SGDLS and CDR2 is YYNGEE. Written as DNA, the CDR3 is TGTGCCAGCGCACCTAACAGGGGGGCTAACTATGGCTACACCTTC. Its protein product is CASAPNRGANYGYTF. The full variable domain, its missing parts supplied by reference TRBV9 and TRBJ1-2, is DSGVTQTPKHLITATGQRVTLRCSPRSGDLSVYWYQQSLDQGLQFLIQYYNGEERAKGNILERFSAQQFPDLHSELNLSSLELGDSALYFCASAPNRGANYGYTFGSGTRLTVV.

CDR3 residues: CSVGAGGQFF. The DNA for the CDR3 is TGCAGCGTTGGGGCGGGAGGGCAGTTCTTC. The chain uses TRBV29-1 and TRBJ2-1, with 8 bases fitting TRBD2. CDR1 is SQVTM, CDR2 ANQGSEA, per germline. Losses at the gene ends were 4 bases for V and 12 bases for J; bases not matched to a gene: 2. The CDR3 runs 10 residues.

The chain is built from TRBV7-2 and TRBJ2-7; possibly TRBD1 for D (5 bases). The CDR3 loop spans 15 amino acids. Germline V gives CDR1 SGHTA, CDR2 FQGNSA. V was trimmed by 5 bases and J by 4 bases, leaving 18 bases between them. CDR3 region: CASSPSRERGYEQYF. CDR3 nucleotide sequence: TGTGCCAGCAGCCCTAGTAGGGAAAGGGGTTACGAGCAGTACTTC. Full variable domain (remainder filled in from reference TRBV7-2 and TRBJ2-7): GAGVSQSPSNKVTEKGKDVELRCDPISGHTALYWYRQSLGQGLEFLIYFQGNSAPDKSGLPSDRFSAERTGGSVSTLTIQRTQQEDSAVYLCASSPSRERGYEQYFGPGTRLTVT.

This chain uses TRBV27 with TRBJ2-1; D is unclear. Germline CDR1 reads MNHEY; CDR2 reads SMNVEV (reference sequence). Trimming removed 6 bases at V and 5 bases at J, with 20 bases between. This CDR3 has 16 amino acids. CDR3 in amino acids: CASSDRSLRLDNEQFF. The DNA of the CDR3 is TGTGCCAGCAGCGACCGCAGTTTACGCCTAGACAATGAGCAGTTCTTC.

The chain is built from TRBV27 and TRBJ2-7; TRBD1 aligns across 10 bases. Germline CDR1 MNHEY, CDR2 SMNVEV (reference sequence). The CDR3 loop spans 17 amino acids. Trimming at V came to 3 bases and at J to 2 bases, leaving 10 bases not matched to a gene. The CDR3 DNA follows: TGTGCCAGCAGTTTCCTTCCGGGACAGGGGACCCCCTACGAGCAGTACTTC. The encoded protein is CASSFLPGQGTPYEQYF.

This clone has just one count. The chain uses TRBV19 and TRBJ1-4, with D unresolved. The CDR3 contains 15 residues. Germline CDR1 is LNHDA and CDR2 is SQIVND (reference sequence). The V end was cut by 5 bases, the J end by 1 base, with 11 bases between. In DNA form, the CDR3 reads TGTGCCAGTAGTCCACGCCTGATAACTAATGAAAAACTGTTTTTT. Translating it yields CASSPRLITNEKLFF.

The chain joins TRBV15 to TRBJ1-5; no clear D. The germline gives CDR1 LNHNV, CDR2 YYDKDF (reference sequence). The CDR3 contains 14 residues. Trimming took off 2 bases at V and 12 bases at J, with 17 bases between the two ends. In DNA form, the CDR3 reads TGTGCCACCAGCAGAACCCCAGATGCCCCGAGCCAGCATTTT. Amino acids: CATSRTPDAPSQHF.